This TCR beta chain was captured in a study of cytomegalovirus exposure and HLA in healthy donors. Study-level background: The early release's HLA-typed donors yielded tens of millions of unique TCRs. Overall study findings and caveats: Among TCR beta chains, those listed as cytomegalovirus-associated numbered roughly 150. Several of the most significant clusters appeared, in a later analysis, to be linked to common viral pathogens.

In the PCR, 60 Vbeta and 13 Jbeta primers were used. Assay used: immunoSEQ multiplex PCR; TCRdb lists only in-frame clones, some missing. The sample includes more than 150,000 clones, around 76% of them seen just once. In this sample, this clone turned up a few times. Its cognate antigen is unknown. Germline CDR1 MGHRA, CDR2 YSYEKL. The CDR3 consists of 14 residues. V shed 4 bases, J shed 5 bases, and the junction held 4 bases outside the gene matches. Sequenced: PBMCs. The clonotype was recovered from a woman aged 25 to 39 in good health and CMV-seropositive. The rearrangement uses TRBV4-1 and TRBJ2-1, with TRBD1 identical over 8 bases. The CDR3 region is CASSRGQGDNEQFF. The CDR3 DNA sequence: TGCGCCAGCAGCCGAGGACAGGGCGACAATGAGCAGTTCTTC.